Following are 7 T cell receptor beta chains from one sample sequenced in a study of blood T cell repertoires in COVID-19. This table comes from immunoSEQ multiplex PCR, and its TCRdb copy is limited to in-frame clones, with some not included. The sample lists approximately 230,000 clones, more than 80% occurring once. Sequenced: peripheral blood. Receptors were obtained from a man aged 25-45 years who had recovered from COVID-19.

The chain combines TRBV7-9 with TRBJ2-5, with D perhaps TRBD1 (6 bases). The CDR3 is 16 residues long. V shed 2 bases and J shed 4 bases, with 17 bases lying between them. Germline V gene lookup returns CDR1 SEHNR and CDR2 FQNEAQ (reference sequence). The CDR3 region is CASSLTSGGRLETQYF. CDR3 nucleotides: TGTGCCAGCAGCTTAACGAGTGGGGGCCGTTTAGAGACCCAGTACTTC.

The chain carries TRBV6-4 and TRBJ2-1; 9 nucleotides agree with TRBD1. CDR3 size: 15 residues. Germline V gives CDR1 MRHNA, CDR2 SNTAGT. Trimming cost V 0 bases and J 4 bases; bases outside gene matches: 1. The DNA for the CDR3 is TGTGCCAGCAGTGACTCAGGGACAGGGTACAATGAGCAGTTCTTC. Amino acid sequence: CASSDSGTGYNEQFF.

V gene TRBV18 combines with J gene TRBJ2-5; no clear D. Germline values: CDR1 KGHSH, CDR2 LQKENI. V lost 3 bases to trimming and J lost 5 bases, with 4 bases between them. There are 11 residues in the CDR3. The CDR3 DNA follows: TGTGCCAGCTCACCCATGGAGACCCAGTACTTC. As protein: CASSPMETQYF. The whole variable domain, filled in from reference TRBV18 and TRBJ2-5, reads NAGVMQNPRHLVRRRGQEARLRCSPMKGHSHVYWYRQLPEEGLKFMVYLQKENIIDESGMPKERFSAEFPKEGPSILRIQQVVRGDSAAYFCASSPMETQYFGPGTRLLVL.

CDR3 residues: CATGEGDSGYTF. The CDR3 nucleotides read TGTGCCACCGGGGAAGGGGATAGTGGCTACACCTTC. This rearrangement joins TRBV24-1 to TRBJ1-2, with TRBD1 as a possible D gene (5 bases). V was pared by 9 bases and J by 7 bases, with 14 bases between. This CDR3 has 12 residues. Germline V CDR1 and CDR2: KGHDR, SFDVKD.

The rearrangement joins TRBV7-6 to TRBJ1-2; no clear D. V was cut by 0 bases and J by 4 bases, with 9 bases left in between. CDR3 size: 14 residues. Germline CDR1 SGHVS, CDR2 FNYEAQ. CDR3 DNA: TGTGCCAGCAGCTTAGCTCTGGGGAGCTATGGCTACACCTTC. It codes for CASSLALGSYGYTF.

The rearrangement joins TRBV6-6 to TRBJ1-1; D gene ambiguous. Germline V gene data show CDR1 as MNHNY and CDR2 as SVGAGI (reference sequence). The CDR3 spans 16 residues. The ends were cut back, 2 bases at V and 1 base at J, with 14 bases in the middle. The CDR3 region is CASSYPPEQQNTEAFF. The CDR3 DNA follows: TGTGCCAGCAGTTACCCCCCGGAGCAGCAGAACACTGAAGCTTTCTTT.

The rearrangement joins TRBV30 to TRBJ1-6; no clear D. V lost 4 bases to trimming and J lost 10 bases, with 20 bases between them. CDR3 size: 15 residues. Germline V gene sequence: CDR1 GTSNPN, CDR2 SVGIG (reference sequence). CDR3 nucleotide sequence: TGTGCCTGGACCCCCGGACTGACTATCCGATCACCCCTCCACTTT. It encodes CAWTPGLTIRSPLHF. The variable domain in full, with the rest retrieved from reference TRBV30 and TRBJ1-6, is SQTIHQWPATLVQPVGSPLSLECTVEGTSNPNLYWYRQAAGRGLQLLFYSVGIGQISSEVPQNLSASRPQDRQFILSSKKLLLSDSGFYLCAWTPGLTIRSPLHFGNGTRLTVT.